The next 20 T cell receptor beta chains were all read from a single sample in a study of identical twins. TCRdb re-analysed the 5' RACE reads in MiXCR, keeping a single row per CDR3 protein. In the table there are around 1.7 million distinct CDR3 sequences, about 32% of which are singletons. Material for sequencing was cord blood. Every receptor here comes from a newborn girl in good health.

This clonotype was picked up one time. This could be a read error, since a much larger clone is one nucleotide away. The V gene is TRBV24-1, the J gene TRBJ2-7; TRBD1 might be the D (6 bases). Per the germline V gene, CDR1 is KGHDR and CDR2 is SFDVKD. This CDR3 contains 12 residues. CDR3 protein: CATSDGGYEQCF. DNA of the CDR3: TGTGCCACCAGTGATGGGGGCTACGAGCAGTGCTTC.

The V gene is TRBV2, the J gene TRBJ2-3; 8 bases map to TRBD2. After removal of 4 bases from V and 0 bases from J, the junction contained 9 bases not matched to a gene. CDR1 is SNHLY and CDR2 is FYNNEI in the germline V gene. The CDR3 extends over 17 amino acids. CDR3 sequence reads: CASSVNGRGGSTDTQYF. The CDR3 bases are TGTGCCAGCAGTGTGAATGGTCGGGGGGGCAGCACAGATACGCAGTATTTT.

The sample holds many counts of this clonotype. V and J are TRBV29-1 and TRBJ1-2; D ambiguous. Trimming cost V 2 bases and J 12 bases, with 16 bases left between them. CDR1 is SQVTM and CDR2 is ANQGSEA in the germline V gene. The CDR3 spans 12 residues. The CDR3, as DNA: TGCAGCGTTGAACTTGGACCTTCGGGCCACACCTTC. Protein: CSVELGPSGHTF.

V and J are TRBV3-1 and TRBJ1-3; perhaps TRBD1 as D (5 bases). The CDR3 has 16 residues. With 4 bases removed from V and 4 bases from J, the gap between germline ends came to 17 bases. Germline V gives CDR1 LGHDT, CDR2 YNNKEL (reference sequence). For the CDR3, the DNA is TGTGCCAGCAGCCTAAAGATAAGGGGACGCGGAAACACCATATATTTT. Residues: CASSLKIRGRGNTIYF.

In its sample, this clonotype was seen a few times. This chain uses TRBV4-1 with TRBJ1-4; tentatively, D is TRBD1 (6 bases). The germline V and J ends were trimmed by 4 bases and 7 bases, with 13 bases remaining between them. CDR3 length: 14 amino acids. Germline-derived CDR1 and CDR2 are MGHRA and YSYEKL. DNA for the CDR3: TGCGCCAGCAGCCTCAGACGGGGGGCTGAAAAACTGTTTTTT. Translating it yields CASSLRRGAEKLFF.

This clonotype showed up many times. The CDR3 DNA reads as TGCAGCGACACTCCGGAGAGGGATGAGCAGTTCTTC. It yields the protein CSDTPERDEQFF. The chain has TRBV29-1 and TRBJ2-1, with a tentative D call TRBD2 (5 bases). This CDR3 comprises 12 residues. Germline loops: CDR1 SQVTM, CDR2 ANQGSEA. Trimming cost V 7 bases and J 8 bases, with 15 bases left between them.

The sample holds a few counts of this clonotype. This chain joins TRBV28 and TRBJ2-7; 7 nucleotides line up with TRBD1. The CDR3 has 18 residues. After removal of 3 bases from V and 1 base from J, the junction contained 15 bases not matched to a gene. CDR1 is MDHEN, CDR2 SYDVKM, per germline. The CDR3 DNA follows: TGTGCCAGCAGTTTTAGGATACGGGACAGTCCCCCTTCCTACGAGCAGTACTTC. This translates into CASSFRIRDSPPSYEQYF.

The V call is TRBV6-1, the J call TRBJ1-1, with 9 bases aligning to TRBD1. Germline CDR1 reads MNHNS; CDR2 reads SASEGT. CDR3 length: 15 amino acids. The J segment lost 5 bases and the V segment lost 5 bases, leaving 9 bases of the junction unmatched. CDR3 bases: TGTGCCAGCAGTCGAAGGCGGGACAGGGCGACTGAAGCTTTCTTT. Translating it yields CASSRRRDRATEAFF.

The rearrangement joins TRBV6-1 to TRBJ2-1, with 9 bases fitting TRBD2. Germline-derived CDR1 and CDR2 are MNHNS and SASEGT. Trimming at V came to 6 bases and at J to 6 bases, leaving 9 bases not matched to a gene. The CDR3 is 15 amino acids. The CDR3 reads CASRAGTSKSNEQFF. CDR3 nucleotides: TGTGCCAGCAGGGCCGGGACTAGCAAGTCCAATGAGCAGTTCTTC.

The chain couples TRBV7-6 to TRBJ2-6, with D possibly TRBD1 on 5 matching bases. The germline CDR1 and CDR2 sequences are SGHVS and FNYEAQ. This CDR3 has 15 residues. V was trimmed by 5 bases and J by 0 bases, leaving 8 bases between them. CDR3 region: CASSPQVSGANVLTF. In DNA form, the CDR3 reads TGTGCCAGCAGCCCACAGGTCTCTGGGGCCAACGTCCTGACTTTC.

The rearrangement links TRBV20-1 to TRBJ2-1, with TRBD2 matching over 7 bases. Germline V gives CDR1 DFQATT, CDR2 SNEGSKA (reference sequence). The CDR3 consists of 14 residues. The ends lost 2 bases at V and 5 bases at J; junction bases unmatched: 6. The CDR3: CSARPSRGDNEQFF. The DNA of the CDR3 is TGCAGTGCTAGACCCTCTCGGGGGGACAATGAGCAGTTCTTC.

This chain uses TRBV10-3 with TRBJ1-6; 10 bases match TRBD1. CDR3 size: 13 residues. V was clipped by 7 bases and J by 7 bases; unmatched bases: 1. Germline V lookup: CDR1 ENHRY, CDR2 SYGVKD. In DNA, the CDR3 is TGTGCCATCAAGACAGGGGGCAATTCACCCCTCCACTTT. Translating it yields CAIKTGGNSPLHF.

This clonotype has just a few counts. The CDR3 spells CASSYVWGLGYGYTF. The CDR3 DNA reads TGTGCCAGCAGTTACGTATGGGGGCTCGGCTATGGCTACACCTTC. V usage is TRBV6-2 or TRBV6-3 and J usage is TRBJ1-2; TRBD1 is a possible D gene (6 bases). The CDR3 consists of 15 residues. Germline lookup yields CDR1 MNHEY and CDR2 SVGEGT. Trimming took 2 bases from V and 4 from J, leaving 14 bases between them.

This clonotype has at least ten counts. The chain carries TRBV12-3 or TRBV12-4 and TRBJ2-7; 10 bases line up with TRBD1. The ends lost 2 bases at V and 2 bases at J; junction bases unmatched: 9. The CDR3 covers 17 residues. The DNA of the CDR3 is TGTGCCAGCAGTTTAACGGGGACAGGGGTTGGGACCTACGAGCAGTACTTC. This sequence encodes CASSLTGTGVGTYEQYF.

The chain recombines TRBV4-1 with TRBJ2-1; D is undetermined. Trimming shortened V by 4 bases and J by 2 bases, and 9 bases separated the two germline ends. CDR1 is MGHRA, CDR2 YSYEKL, per germline. CDR3 length: 14 residues. CDR3 in DNA: TGCGCCAGCAGCCGTAGCCTCACCTACAATGAGCAGTTCTTC. The encoded protein is CASSRSLTYNEQFF.

This chain joins TRBV20-1 and TRBJ1-5; the D is unclear. The CDR3 is made up of 14 amino acids. CDR1 is DFQATT, CDR2 SNEGSKA, per germline (reference sequence). Trimming pared 5 bases from V and 5 bases from J, leaving 16 bases between. The CDR3, as DNA: TGCAGTGCTGTCTTGGCCTCGGGCTATCAGCCCCAGCATTTT. It is translated as CSAVLASGYQPQHF.

The chain employs TRBV20-1 and TRBJ1-1; TRBD1 matches at 8 bases. The V segment lost 2 bases and the J segment 0 bases; nucleotides outside the gene matches: 17. This CDR3 comprises 19 residues. Germline-derived CDR1 and CDR2 are DFQATT and SNEGSKA (reference sequence). The CDR3 region has the DNA TGCAGTGCTAGACCTACGTTGACGGACAGGGTTATTATGAACACTGAAGCTTTCTTT. Its translation is CSARPTLTDRVIMNTEAFF.

J is TRBJ2-1 and V is TRBV27; tentative D call: TRBD1 (5 bases). The CDR3 is made up of 11 amino acids. Germline assignment: CDR1 MNHEY and CDR2 SMNVEV (reference sequence). V was trimmed by 7 bases and J by 8 bases, leaving 9 bases between them. The CDR3 is CASTQGYEQFF. As DNA, the CDR3 is TGTGCCAGCACCCAGGGCTATGAGCAGTTCTTC.

This clonotype has only a few counts. The J gene is TRBJ2-7, the V gene TRBV12-3 or TRBV12-4; TRBD2 aligns across 11 bases. The CDR3 is 14 amino acids. V dropped 5 bases and J dropped 7; count of bases not matched to a gene: 7. CDR3: CASSPSGRFGEQYF. CDR3 nucleotide sequence: TGTGCCAGCAGTCCTAGCGGGAGGTTCGGAGAGCAGTACTTC.

This clonotype was detected ten times or more. The chain links TRBV7-9 to TRBJ2-6, with a weak D call TRBD1 (6 bases). V shed 3 bases and J shed 1 base, with 7 bases lying between them. This CDR3 region has 15 residues. CDR1 is SEHNR and CDR2 is FQNEAQ in the germline V gene (reference sequence). Written as DNA, the CDR3 is TGTGCCAGCAGCTTCACAGGGTCTGGGGCCAACGTCCTGACTTTC. Amino acid sequence: CASSFTGSGANVLTF.